This TCR beta chain was documented in a study of CD8 T cells in ankylosing spondylitis. About this clonotype itself: As yet, its antigen is unknown.

The V gene's germline CDR1 is MGHRA and CDR2 YSYEKL. This CDR3 has 16 amino acids. Trimming removed 1 base at V and 1 base at J, with 13 bases between. Study-level findings and limits: Previously reported in reactive arthritis synovial fluid and blood were some of the motif variants. Matched ankylosing spondylitis synovial fluid reportedly contained a significantly enriched population of disease-linked clones. There was a TCR beta motif, made of eight highly homologous variants, that appeared characteristic of ankylosing spondylitis blood.

Using quantitative 5'-RACE with molecular barcodes, the authors made TCR beta libraries. Each CDR3 protein is one row after TCRdb ran MiXCR on the 5' RACE reads. The sample includes about 89,000 distinct CDR3 sequences, around 25% of them seen just once. The chain joins TRBV4-1 to TRBJ1-1, with D unclear. This sequence originates from a male donor with ankylosing spondylitis or in good health (not recorded which). Sequenced input: blood, either unsorted or a sorted T cell fraction (not recorded which). For the CDR3, the DNA is TGCGCCAGCAGCCAAGTTGAAAGAATCACGAACACTGAAGCTTTCTTT. Its translation: CASSQVERITNTEAFF.